Given below is one T cell receptor (beta chain) in context. This CDR3 is 16 amino acids long. Trimming pared 1 base from V and 0 bases from J, leaving 10 bases between. Germline CDR1 is LGHNA and CDR2 is YNFKEQ. The sample belongs to a study of T-cell memory formation after mild COVID-19. TCRdb re-called the 5' RACE reads through MiXCR, storing one row per CDR3 protein. This table has over 450,000 distinct CDR3 sequences, approximately 20% appearing once. The genes are TRBV4-2 and TRBJ2-1; no clear D. The source is an adult woman who had mild COVID-19 (a few samples of this study predate the infection). Cell type and time point are not known. Material: PBMCs or a T cell subset sorted from them (not recorded which). DNA of the CDR3: TGTGCCAGCAGCCAAGGACATAGCAGCTCCTACAATGAGCAGTTCTTC. It translates to CASSQGHSSSYNEQFF.